A single sample is the source of the 8 T cell receptor beta chains below, sequenced in a study of blood T cells in healthy people across ages. It was with a sample-barcoded 5' primer and a J-beta primer mix that a second PCR of about 6 to 11 cycles was run. MiXCR, applied by TCRdb to the 5' RACE reads, yields one record per CDR3 protein. This sample yields some 860,000 distinct CDR3 sequences, of which more than 55% are seen a single time; roughly 24% belongs to the top ten. Specimen: blood. These receptors all come from a man in his forties in good health.

The chain couples TRBV5-1 to TRBJ2-5; 8 nucleotides line up with TRBD1. This CDR3 contains 16 residues. V trimming: 3 bases; J trimming: 4 bases; junction bases outside the gene matches: 11. Germline values: CDR1 SGHRS, CDR2 YFSETQ. The CDR3 nucleotides are TGCGCCAGCAGCTCGAAGCCGACAGGGGTAGGAGAGACCCAGTACTTC. Translated, it gives CASSSKPTGVGETQYF.

A remark on this clonotype: The junction shows a germline mismatch at one end, possibly a read error. The rearrangement links TRBV20-1 to TRBJ1-6; 7 nucleotides line up with TRBD1. CDR1 is DFQATT and CDR2 is SNEGSKA in the germline V gene (reference sequence). CDR3 length equals 13 residues. The chain's CDR3 is CSATQGSNSPPHF. The CDR3 DNA is TGCAGTGCCACACAGGGGAGTAATTCACCCCCCCACTTT.

The CDR3, as DNA: TGCAGCGTTGACTTACAGGTTACTGAAGCTTTCTTT. It yields the protein CSVDLQVTEAFF. This rearrangement joins TRBV29-1 to TRBJ1-1; D perhaps matches TRBD1 (5 bases). The CDR3 consists of 12 residues. Per the germline V gene, CDR1 is SQVTM and CDR2 is ANQGSEA. V lost 3 bases, J lost 5 bases, and 10 bases lay in between.

The chain has TRBV7-2 and TRBJ1-2; D gene unclear. V gave up 5 bases and J gave up 6 bases, with 10 bases separating them. This CDR3 has 12 residues. Per the germline V gene, CDR1 is SGHTA and CDR2 is FQGNSA. The CDR3 sequence: CASSLFNDGYTF. The CDR3 bases are TGTGCCAGCAGCCTTTTTAATGATGGCTACACCTTC.

Regarding this clonotype: One end of the junction is discordant with germline, which a read error may explain. The chain employs TRBV5-6 and TRBJ2-5, with TRBD1 identical over 8 bases. The J call may be incorrect, as the DNA end agrees better with TRBJ2-7. The CDR3 length is 15 residues. CDR1 and CDR2 (germline): SGHDT, YYEEEE. The CDR3 DNA is TGTGCCAGCAGCAGACCGGGACAGGATTCCTGCGAGCAGTACTTC. This sequence encodes CASSRPGQDSCEQYF.

This clonotype was counted a single time. This rearrangement joins TRBV24-1 to TRBJ2-3; 7 bases are shared with TRBD2. The CDR3 is made up of 12 amino acids. The germline V gene encodes CDR1 KGHDR and CDR2 SFDVKD. V shed 5 bases and J 8 bases; nucleotides not matched to a gene: 3. This chain's CDR3 is CATSGGGVTQYF. The CDR3 nucleotides are TGTGCCACCAGTGGCGGGGGTGTTACGCAGTATTTT.

Only a few counts were recorded for this clonotype. The gene calls are TRBV27 and TRBJ2-6; D is perhaps TRBD1 (6 bases). In germline, CDR1 is MNHEY, CDR2 SMNVEV (reference sequence). This CDR3 comprises 14 residues. Trimming removed 7 bases from V and 12 bases from J, with 19 bases in between. The CDR3 here is CASTEGGKVGVLTF. The CDR3 DNA reads as TGTGCCAGCACCGAAGGGGGAAAGGTCGGCGTCCTGACTTTC.

The gene calls are TRBV20-1 and TRBJ2-7; D is possibly TRBD1 or TRBD2 (5 bases each). The CDR3 spans 12 residues. Between the trimmed V and J ends, which lost 7 bases and 4 bases, there was a span of 14 bases. Germline V gene data show CDR1 as DFQATT and CDR2 as SNEGSKA (reference sequence). The DNA for the CDR3 is TGCAGTGTACCGAGGGACCCTTACGAGCAGTACTTC. As protein: CSVPRDPYEQYF.